This TCR beta chain comes out of a study of beta chain features in type 1 diabetes. Across the whole study: All of the samples together had 107,917,701 sorted cells examined.

Points on this clone: Antigen unknown.

Study-wide results and caveats: In type 1 diabetes patients, VDJ junctions had fewer insertions; deletions at these junctions were more frequent. Type 1 diabetes patients had moderately but significantly shorter TCRB CDR3s in all four CD4+ subsets.

Reverse transcribing all isolated RNA meant expressed TCRB transcripts were sequenced. TCRdb's copy holds only in-frame clones and misses some; the assay was immunoSEQ multiplex PCR. The table has around 140,000 clones, approximately 10% seen once. The length of the CDR3 is 15 residues. V was trimmed by 4 bases and J by 3 bases, leaving 10 bases between them. Germline V gene lookup returns CDR1 MNHEY and CDR2 SMNVEV (reference sequence). CD4+ cells of the naive, central memory, regulatory and stem cell-like memory types were sorted via CD45RO/CCR7/CD25/CD127/CD95/CD27. Sequenced material: central memory CD4+ T cells from blood. This clonotype originated in a man aged 25 to 40 with type 1 diabetes. V is TRBV27 and J is TRBJ1-6; D is undetermined. The CDR3 reads CASSYDGNYNSPLHF. CDR3 DNA sequence: TGTGCCAGCAGTTATGACGGGAACTATAATTCACCCCTCCACTTT.